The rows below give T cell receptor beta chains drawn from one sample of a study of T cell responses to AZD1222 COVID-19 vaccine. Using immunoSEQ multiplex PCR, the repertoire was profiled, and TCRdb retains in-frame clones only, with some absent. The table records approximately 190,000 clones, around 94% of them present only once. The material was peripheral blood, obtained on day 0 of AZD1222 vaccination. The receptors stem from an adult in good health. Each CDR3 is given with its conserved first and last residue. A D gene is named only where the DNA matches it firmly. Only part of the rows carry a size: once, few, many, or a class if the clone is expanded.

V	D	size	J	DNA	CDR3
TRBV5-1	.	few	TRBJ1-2	TGCGCCAGCAGCCGGGCAGGGGAAGGTTCTGGCTACACCTTC	CASSRAGEGSGYTF
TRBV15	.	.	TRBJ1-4	TGTGCCACCAGCAGAATTACCAATGAAAAACTGTTTTTT	CATSRITNEKLFF
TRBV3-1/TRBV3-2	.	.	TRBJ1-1	TGTGCCAGCAGCCAAGCCGGCAGGGGATACTTCATGAACACTGAAGCTTTCTTT	CASSQAGRGYFMNTEAFF
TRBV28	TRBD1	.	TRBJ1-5	TGTGCCAGCAGTTTACAGGGGGCGCGGGATCAGCCCCAGCATTTT	CASSLQGARDQPQHF
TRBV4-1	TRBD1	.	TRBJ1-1	TGCGCCAGCAGCCAAGATCCCACAGGGGGACTGCGGAACACTGAAGCTTTCTTT	CASSQDPTGGLRNTEAFF
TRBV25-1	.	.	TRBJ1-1	TGTGCCAGCAGTGAATATGGAGCAGGGCTCACTGAAGCTTTCTTT	CASSEYGAGLTEAFF
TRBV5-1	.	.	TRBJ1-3	TGCGCCAGCAGCCGTGACAGCGACTCTGGAAACACCATATATTTT	CASSRDSDSGNTIYF
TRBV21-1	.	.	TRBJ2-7	TGTGCCAGCAGCAAAGCCCAGGGTAGGTACGAGCAGTACTTC	CASSKAQGRYEQYF
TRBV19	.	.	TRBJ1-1	TGTGCCAGTGATATAGCGGGCAGGGGTGAAGCTTTCTTT	CASDIAGRGEAFF
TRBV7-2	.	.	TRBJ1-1	TGTGCCAGCAGCCCCAGGGCCGGGCGCGACACTGAAGCTTTCTTT	CASSPRAGRDTEAFF
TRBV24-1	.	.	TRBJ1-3	TGTGCCACCAGTGTTTCAGGGGGAAACACCATATATTTT	CATSVSGGNTIYF
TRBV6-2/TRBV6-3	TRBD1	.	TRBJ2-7	TGTGCCAGCAGTGTCCGGGACAGGGGGCCCTACGAGCAGTACTTC	CASSVRDRGPYEQYF
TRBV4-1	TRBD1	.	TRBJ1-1	TGCGCCAGCAGCCGCGAGGGGGCCGTGAACACTGAAGCTTTCTTT	CASSREGAVNTEAFF
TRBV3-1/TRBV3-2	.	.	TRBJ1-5	TGTGCCAGCAGCCAAGATAAAAGGGGTGCGGGGCAGCCCCAGCATTTT	CASSQDKRGAGQPQHF